This TCR beta chain was recovered during a study of CD8 T cells in Susac syndrome. This CDR3 has 13 residues. Germline loops: CDR1 SQVTM, CDR2 ANQGSEA. Between the trimmed V and J ends, which lost 4 bases and 3 bases, there was a span of 13 bases. cDNA came from about 0.46 to 1 ug RNA primed by random hexamers. The method of amplification for TCR beta CDR3 was immunoSEQ multiplex PCR, covering 54 Vbeta and 13 Jbeta. TCRdb ran MiXCR on the immunoSEQ multiplex PCR reads and lists one entry per CDR3 protein. Of some 130,000 distinct CDR3 sequences in the sample, 91% were seen once. Sequenced input: CD8+ T cells from PBMCs. V is TRBV29-1 and J is TRBJ2-7; perhaps TRBD1 as D (5 bases). The receptor was isolated from a human donor with multiple sclerosis. The CDR3 here is CSVVGPLNYEQYF. CDR3 bases: TGCAGCGTTGTGGGGCCGCTAAACTACGAGCAGTACTTC.